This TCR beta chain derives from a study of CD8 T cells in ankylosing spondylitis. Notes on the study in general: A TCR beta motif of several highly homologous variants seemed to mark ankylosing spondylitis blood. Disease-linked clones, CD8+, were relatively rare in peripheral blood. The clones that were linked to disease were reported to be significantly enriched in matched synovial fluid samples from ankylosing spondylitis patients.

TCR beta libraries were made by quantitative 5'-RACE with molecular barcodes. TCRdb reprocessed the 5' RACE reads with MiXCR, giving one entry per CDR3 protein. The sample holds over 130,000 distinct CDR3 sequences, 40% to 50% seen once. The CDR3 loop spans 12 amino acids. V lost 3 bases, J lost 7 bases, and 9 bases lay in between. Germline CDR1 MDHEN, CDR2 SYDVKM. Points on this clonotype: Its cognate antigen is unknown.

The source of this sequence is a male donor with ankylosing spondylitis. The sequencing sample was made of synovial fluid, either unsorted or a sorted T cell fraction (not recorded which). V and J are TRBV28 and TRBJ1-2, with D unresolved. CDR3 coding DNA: TGTGCCAGCAGTTTTTTGGGAGGTGGCTACACCTTC. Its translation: CASSFLGGGYTF.